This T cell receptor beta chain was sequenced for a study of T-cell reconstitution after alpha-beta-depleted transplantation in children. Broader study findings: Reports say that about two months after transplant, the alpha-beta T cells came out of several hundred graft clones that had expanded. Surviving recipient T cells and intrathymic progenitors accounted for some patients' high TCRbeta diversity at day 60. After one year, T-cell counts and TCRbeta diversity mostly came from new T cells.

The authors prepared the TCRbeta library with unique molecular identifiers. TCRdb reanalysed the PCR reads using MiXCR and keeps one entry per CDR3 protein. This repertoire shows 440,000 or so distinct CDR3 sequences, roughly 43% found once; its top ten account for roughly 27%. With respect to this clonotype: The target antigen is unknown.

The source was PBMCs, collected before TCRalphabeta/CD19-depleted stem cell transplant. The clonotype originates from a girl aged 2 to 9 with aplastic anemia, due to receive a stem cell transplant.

The CDR3 DNA reads TGCAGTGCCAGGTTTATGGATCAGCCCCAGCATTTT. It is translated as CSARFMDQPQHF. The chain joins TRBV20-1 to TRBJ1-5; no clear D. V lost 6 bases, J lost 5 bases, and 11 bases lay in between. Germline V lookup: CDR1 DFQATT, CDR2 SNEGSKA (reference sequence). The CDR3 is 12 residues long.